A selection of T cell receptor beta chains follows, all from one sample in a study of T cell repertoires in cytomegalovirus infection. TCRdb used MiXCR to reprocess the reads, holding one entry per CDR3 protein. The sample consists of fewer than 550,000 distinct CDR3 sequences, roughly 31% of them appearing once. The sample was PBMCs. The origin of the receptors is a human donor in good health (CMV status not recorded). Some clones in this sample may be carry-over from other donors' samples. CDR3s include the opening cysteine and the closing phenylalanine or tryptophan. D genes are given only for firm matches. Clone size is shown for a subset of rows, as once, few, many or a class of expanded clone.

size	V	J	D	CDR3	DNA
many	TRBV7-2	TRBJ1-6	NA	CASSPQSSYNSPLHF	TGTGCCAGCAGCCCCCAGAGCTCCTATAATTCACCCCTCCACTTT
many	TRBV6-2/TRBV6-3	TRBJ2-3	TRBD2	CASSYTDGGGVTDTQYF	TGTGCCAGCAGTTACACCGACGGGGGGGGCGTCACAGATACGCAGTATTTT
few	TRBV14	TRBJ1-1	NA	CASTPLTGSEAFF	TGTGCCAGCACCCCACTCACAGGATCCGAAGCTTTCTTT
NA	TRBV11-2	TRBJ1-4	NA	CASSLEKASNEKLFF	TGTGCCAGCAGCTTAGAAAAGGCTTCTAATGAAAAACTGTTTTTT
few	TRBV19	TRBJ1-5	NA	CAVSDNPSNQPQHF	TGTGCCGTTTCGGACAACCCGAGCAATCAGCCCCAGCATTTT
NA	TRBV30	TRBJ1-1	NA	CAWSGGRITEAFF	TGTGCCTGGAGTGGCGGAAGAATAACTGAAGCTTTCTTT
few	TRBV20-1	TRBJ1-1	NA	CSARVRGAGNTEAFF	TGCAGTGCTAGAGTCCGGGGGGCAGGGAACACTGAAGCTTTCTTT
many	TRBV10-3	TRBJ2-3	TRBD2	CAISESGLAGGPTDTQYF	TGTGCCATCAGTGAGTCGGGACTAGCGGGGGGCCCCACAGATACGCAGTATTTT
NA	TRBV30	TRBJ2-7	TRBD1	CAWNPGQRTDEQYF	TGTGCCTGGAACCCGGGACAGCGGACAGACGAGCAGTACTTC
NA	TRBV7-4	TRBJ2-1	TRBD1	CASSHGQGRNEQFF	TGTGCCAGCAGCCACGGACAGGGGCGGAATGAGCAGTTCTTC
few	TRBV7-9	TRBJ1-4	NA	CASTLEEKLFF	TGTGCCAGCACCCTGGAGGAAAAACTGTTTTTT